This T cell receptor beta chain came from a study of Ad26.COV2.S vaccination and SARS-CoV-2 variants. At least ten counts were recorded for this clone. This table comes from immunoSEQ multiplex PCR, and its TCRdb copy is limited to in-frame clones, with some not included. This table has 300,000 to 400,000 clones, around 88% appearing once. Germline V gene lookup returns CDR1 SNHLY and CDR2 FYNNEI. The CDR3 sequence is 13 residues long. V was clipped by 7 bases and J by 4 bases, with 13 bases between them. Treatment given: around 19 received Ad26.COV2.S at low or high dose, single or two shots; 5 received placebo; per-sample allocation not given. Sampling happened 63 days after the first vaccine or placebo injection.

Sequencing was performed on peripheral blood, taken in a trial of Ad26.COV2.S vaccine versus placebo. This TCR derives from a person aged 18-60 years who received the Ad26.COV2.S COVID-19 vaccine or a placebo. The chain combines TRBV2 with TRBJ2-5, with a tentative D call TRBD1 (5 bases). CDR3 amino acids: CASKLRRGETQYF. The CDR3 DNA sequence: TGTGCCAGCAAGTTAAGAAGGGGAGAGACCCAGTACTTC.